What follows is one T cell receptor beta chain and its context. These data come from a study of T-cell memory formation after mild COVID-19. Study-level information: Most TCR clusters belonged to a single donor.

TCRdb recomputed calls from the 5' RACE reads with MiXCR, one row per CDR3 protein. The repertoire holds a few hundred thousand distinct CDR3 sequences, with 28% as singletons. The CDR3 is 10 amino acids. V lost 6 bases and J lost 13, with 10 bases in between. CDR1 and CDR2 (germline): LNHDA, SQIVND (reference sequence). The chain recombines TRBV19 with TRBJ2-4; D tentatively fits TRBD1 or TRBD2 (5 bases each). The receptor was isolated from an adult woman who had mild COVID-19 (a few samples of this study predate the infection). Cell type and time point are not known. The sequencing sample was made of PBMCs or a T cell subset sorted from them (not recorded which). CDR3 region: CASRGDGQYF. CDR3 nucleotides: TGTGCCAGTAGGGGGGACGGCCAGTACTTC.